These T cell receptor beta chains were read from a single sample in a study of regulatory T cells in long-lasting Graves disease. TCRdb recomputed calls from the multiplex PCR reads with MiXCR, one row per CDR3 protein. The sample consists of 450,000 or so distinct CDR3 sequences, 22% of them appearing once. This specimen was peripheral blood mononuclear cells (PBMCs), taken when the disease was refractory, from a patient treated with antithyroid drugs. The source is a female donor with Graves disease. CDR3s include the opening cysteine and the closing phenylalanine or tryptophan. The D gene is left open where the match is weak. Clone size is not always given. Where it is, it says once, few, many or a class for expanded clones.

>-|TRBV11-3|TRBJ1-1|many
TGTGCCAGCAGCTCACGGGGAGGACGCATGAACACTGAAGCTTTCTTT
CASSSRGGRMNTEAFF
>-|TRBV19|TRBJ1-1|few
TGTGCCAGTAGTTTCGACCCGGCGACAGCAGAAGCTTTCTTT
CASSFDPATAEAFF
>-|TRBV7-2|TRBJ1-2|few
TGTGCCAGCAGCTTAGCGCGGGGATTCTATGGCTACACCTTC
CASSLARGFYGYTF
>TRBD2|TRBV2|TRBJ2-7|many
TGTGCCAGCAGGTCTAGCGGGGGGCCGTACGAGCAGTACTTC
CASRSSGGPYEQYF
>-|TRBV20-1|TRBJ1-2|few
TGCAGTGCTAGAGTTAGTATAAAGGGACGGTCAAACTATGGCTACACCTTC
CSARVSIKGRSNYGYTF
>TRBD1|TRBV28|TRBJ1-2|many
TGTGCCAGCAGTCCAGGGACAGGGACTAACTATGGCTACACCTTC
CASSPGTGTNYGYTF
>-|TRBV9|TRBJ2-3|once
TGTGCCACCTCAGCGTTTCGTCTGTCAGATACGCAGTATTTT
CATSAFRLSDTQYF
>TRBD1|TRBV9|TRBJ2-7|-
TGTGCCAGCAGCCTACAGGGGGGAAGGACCTACGAGCAGTACTTC
CASSLQGGRTYEQYF
>TRBD2|TRBV28|TRBJ2-1|-
TGTGCCAGCAGTAGGACTAGCGGGAGCGATGAGCAGTTCTTC
CASSRTSGSDEQFF
>TRBD1|TRBV20-1|TRBJ1-4|-
TGCAGTGCCAAAGGACAGGTCGAAAAACTGTTTTTT
CSAKGQVEKLFF
>-|TRBV19|TRBJ1-5|few
TGTGCCAGTAGAACCACTCAGTGGGGCGGCAATCAGCCCCAGCATTTT
CASRTTQWGGNQPQHF
>-|TRBV7-2|TRBJ1-5|many
TGTGCCAGCAGCTTAGATACAGAACGCAATCAGCCCCAGCATTTT
CASSLDTERNQPQHF
>-|TRBV7-2|TRBJ2-3|few
TGTGCCAGCAGCCCAAGGAATAGGGGCACAGATACGCAGTATTTT
CASSPRNRGTDTQYF
>TRBD2|TRBV12-3/TRBV12-4|TRBJ2-2|many
TGTGCCAGCACCGCTTTTTTAGCGGGAGGGCCGGACACCGGGGAGCTGTTTTTT
CASTAFLAGGPDTGELFF
>-|TRBV5-4|TRBJ1-5|-
TGTGCCAGCAGCTTGGCCGGGGGGCTGGGGAGCAATCAGCCCCAGCATTTT
CASSLAGGLGSNQPQHF
>-|TRBV28|TRBJ1-2|many
TGTGCCAGCAGTTTAAATAGGGTTGATGGTTATGGCTACACCTTC
CASSLNRVDGYGYTF
>-|TRBV5-1|TRBJ2-3|-
TGCGCCAGCAGCGCCCACCGAGGTACAGGGTCGAGCACAGATACGCAGTATTTT
CASSAHRGTGSSTDTQYF
>TRBD1|TRBV6-2/TRBV6-3|TRBJ2-1|-
TGTGCCAGCAAAGGACAGGGTGGATACAATGAGCAGTTCTTC
CASKGQGGYNEQFF
>TRBD2|TRBV4-1|TRBJ2-5|-
TGCGCCAGCAGCCAACTTCCGCCGGGACTAGCGCCGCGGCTGGAGACCCAGTACTTC
CASSQLPPGLAPRLETQYF
>-|TRBV2|TRBJ1-1|many
TGTGCCAGCAGTGCCCAGGACACTGAAGCTTTCTTT
CASSAQDTEAFF
>TRBD1|TRBV29-1|TRBJ1-6|-
TGCAGCGTTGGGACAGGCGAGGGGAATTCACCCCTCCACTTT
CSVGTGEGNSPLHF
>-|TRBV6-2/TRBV6-3|TRBJ2-7|many
TGTGCCAGCAGTTACGCTGGGGGGCCGGGGGTTAACGAGCAGTACTTC
CASSYAGGPGVNEQYF
>-|TRBV20-1|TRBJ2-1|-
TGCAGTGCTAGTGTCGGTGACTCCTACAATGAGCAGTTCTTC
CSASVGDSYNEQFF
>-|TRBV7-2|TRBJ2-2|many
TGTGCCAGCAGCCGGTCCAGCGGGAACACCGGGGAGCTGTTTTTT
CASSRSSGNTGELFF
>-|TRBV13|TRBJ1-6|-
TGTGCCACCAGCGCACAGGGAGCTTGGAATTCACCCCTCCACTTT
CATSAQGAWNSPLHF
>-|TRBV11-2|TRBJ2-5|few
TGTGCCAACAGCACTCTGACAGGAGGAGAGACCCAGTACTTC
CANSTLTGGETQYF
>TRBD2|TRBV30|TRBJ2-7|few
TGTGCCTGGACCCCGGGGGGTGCCGCCTACGAGCAGTACTTC
CAWTPGGAAYEQYF
>TRBD1|TRBV5-1|TRBJ2-7|-
TGCGCCAGCAGCCCAGGACAGGGTATGTCCTACGAGCAGTACTTC
CASSPGQGMSYEQYF
>-|TRBV20-1|TRBJ1-5|-
TGCAGTGCTAGTGGCCCCGGAGCCAGCAATCAGCCCCAGCATTTT
CSASGPGASNQPQHF
>-|TRBV9|TRBJ2-7|-
TGTGCCGGCAGCGAAGACAGGCTGGGCGAGCAGTACTTC
CAGSEDRLGEQYF
>-|TRBV7-2|TRBJ2-3|once
TGTGCCAGCAGCTTCCGGCGAACCACAGATACGCAGTATTTT
CASSFRRTTDTQYF
>TRBD2|TRBV6-2/TRBV6-3|TRBJ2-1|-
TGTGCCAGCAGTCAAAACCTAGCGGGAGTGGTATTCAATGAGCAGTTCTTC
CASSQNLAGVVFNEQFF
>-|TRBV7-2|TRBJ2-3|few
TGTGCCAGCAGCTTAGGGCGCGAAACAGATACGCAGTATTTT
CASSLGRETDTQYF
>-|TRBV28|TRBJ2-7|many
TGTGCCAGCACCTGGGGGGAATCGGCCTACGAGCAGTACTTC
CASTWGESAYEQYF
>-|TRBV12-3/TRBV12-4|TRBJ2-5|many
TGTGCCAGCAGTTTAGCAGGGGTCGAGACCCAGTACTTC
CASSLAGVETQYF
>-|TRBV20-1|TRBJ1-5|-
TGCAGTGCTAGAGATAATACCCAGCCCCAGCATTTT
CSARDNTQPQHF
>-|TRBV11-2|TRBJ1-1|few
TGTGCCAGCAGCGCAATCCCCACTGAAGCTTTCTTT
CASSAIPTEAFF
>-|TRBV24-1|TRBJ2-1|-
TGTGCCACCAGTGCCCCGGGACCGACCTACAATGAGCAGTTCTTC
CATSAPGPTYNEQFF
>-|TRBV6-1|TRBJ2-7|-
TGTGCCAGCAGTCCCGAGCCAGTTCTCTACGAGCAGTACTTC
CASSPEPVLYEQYF
>-|TRBV28|TRBJ2-5|many
TGTGCCAGCAGTCTATCGGGGGGCCACCGACGAGAGACCCAGTACTTC
CASSLSGGHRRETQYF
>TRBD2|TRBV25-1|TRBJ2-1|-
TGTGCCAGCAGCCCGGGGGAGGGAGGGAGGTGGGCCAATGAGCAGTTCTTC
CASSPGEGGRWANEQFF
>TRBD2|TRBV20-1|TRBJ2-7|-
TGCAGTGCTAGTAGTAGCGGGAGGCCCACTTCTTATTACGAGCAGTACTTC
CSASSSGRPTSYYEQYF
>-|TRBV10-3|TRBJ2-7|many
TGTGCCATCAGTGAGTCAGGAGGGGTCTACGAGCAGTACTTC
CAISESGGVYEQYF
>-|TRBV15|TRBJ1-1|-
TGTGCCACCAGCAGAGATCGGTTGGTATGGGTTCAGGGGAACACTGAAGCTTTCTTT
CATSRDRLVWVQGNTEAFF
>TRBD1|TRBV29-1|TRBJ1-2|few
TGCAGCGTTGACCTCAGGGGGCCTAACTATGGCTACACCTTC
CSVDLRGPNYGYTF
>-|TRBV20-1|TRBJ2-5|many
TGCAGTGCTCCCGGGACGCACGTTGGGACCCAGTACTTC
CSAPGTHVGTQYF
>-|TRBV4-1|TRBJ2-1|once
TGCGCCAGCAGCCAAGATGACAGCGTAGTATCCTACAATGAGCAGTTCTTC
CASSQDDSVVSYNEQFF
>-|TRBV7-3|TRBJ2-7|many
TGTGCCAGCAGCATGGACCCCTCCTACGAGCAGTACTTC
CASSMDPSYEQYF
>TRBD1|TRBV11-1|TRBJ1-2|many
TGTGCCAGCAGCTTTCCCAACAGGGGGACTGATGGCTACACCTTC
CASSFPNRGTDGYTF
>-|TRBV29-1|TRBJ1-1|-
TGCAGCGTTGAAGTTACACGGGACACTGAAGCTTTCTTT
CSVEVTRDTEAFF
>-|TRBV5-1|TRBJ1-5|few
TGCGCCAGCAGCGCTCTATGGCCCCGGGACAGCAATCAGCCCCAGCATTTT
CASSALWPRDSNQPQHF
>-|TRBV14|TRBJ1-1|-
TGTGCCAGCAGCTCCTTTGACAGCACTGAAGCTTTCTTT
CASSSFDSTEAFF
>-|TRBV6-5|TRBJ2-5|many
TGTGCCAGCAGTTCCCCCAGGGCTCGACTGGGCCAAGAGACCCAGTACTTC
CASSSPRARLGQETQYF
>-|TRBV4-3|TRBJ2-7|many
TGCGCCAGCAGCCTTAACAGGGACGAGCAGTACTTC
CASSLNRDEQYF
>-|TRBV15|TRBJ1-5|many
TGTGCCACCAGCAGATCCCAGGGACGTCAGCCCCAGCATTTT
CATSRSQGRQPQHF